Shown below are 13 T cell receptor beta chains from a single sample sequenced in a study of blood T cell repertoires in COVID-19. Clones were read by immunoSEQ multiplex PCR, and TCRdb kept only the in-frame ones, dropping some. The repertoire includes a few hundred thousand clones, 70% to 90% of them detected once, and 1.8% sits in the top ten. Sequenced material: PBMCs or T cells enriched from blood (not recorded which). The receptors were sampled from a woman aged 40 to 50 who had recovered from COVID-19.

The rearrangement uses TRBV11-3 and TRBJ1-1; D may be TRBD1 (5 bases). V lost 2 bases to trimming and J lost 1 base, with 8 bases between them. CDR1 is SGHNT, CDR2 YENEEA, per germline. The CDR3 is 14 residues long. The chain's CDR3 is CASSLRGPNTEAFF. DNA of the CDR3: TGTGCCAGCAGCTTAAGGGGTCCGAACACTGAAGCTTTCTTT.

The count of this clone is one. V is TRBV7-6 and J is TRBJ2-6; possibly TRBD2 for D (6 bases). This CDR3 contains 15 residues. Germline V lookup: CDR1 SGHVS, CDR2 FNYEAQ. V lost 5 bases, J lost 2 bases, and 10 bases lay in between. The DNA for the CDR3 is TGTGCCAGCAGCGGGGGGACCCCTGGGGCCAACGTCCTGACTTTC. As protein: CASSGGTPGANVLTF.

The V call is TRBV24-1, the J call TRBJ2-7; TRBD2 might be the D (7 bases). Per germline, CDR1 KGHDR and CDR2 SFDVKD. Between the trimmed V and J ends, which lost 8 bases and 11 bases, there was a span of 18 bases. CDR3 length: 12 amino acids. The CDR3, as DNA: TGTGCCACCACCATGAGGGGGGGCGGAGAGTACTTC. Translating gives CATTMRGGGEYF.

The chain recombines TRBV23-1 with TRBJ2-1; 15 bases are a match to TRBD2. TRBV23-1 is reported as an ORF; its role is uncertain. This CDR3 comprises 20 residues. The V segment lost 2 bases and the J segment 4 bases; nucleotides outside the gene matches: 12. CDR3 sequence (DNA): TGCGCCAGCAGTCAAGCAGGGACTAGCGGGAGGATGATTTCTTACAATGAGCAGTTCTTC. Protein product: CASSQAGTSGRMISYNEQFF.

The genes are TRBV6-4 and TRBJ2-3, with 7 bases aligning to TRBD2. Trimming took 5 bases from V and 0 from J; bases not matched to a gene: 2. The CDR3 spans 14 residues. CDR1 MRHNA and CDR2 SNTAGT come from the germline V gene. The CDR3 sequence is CASSYSGSTDTQYF. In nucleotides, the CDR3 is TGTGCCAGCAGTTATAGCGGGAGCACAGATACGCAGTATTTT.

CDR3 DNA: TGTGCCAGTAGTATGATGCCTAGCGGGCTAATCGGGGAGCAGTTCTTC. Its protein product is CASSMMPSGLIGEQFF. This rearrangement joins TRBV19 to TRBJ2-1; 8 bases are a match to TRBD2. In germline, CDR1 is LNHDA, CDR2 SQIVND (reference sequence). V gave up 3 bases and J gave up 10 bases; unmatched junction bases: 14. The CDR3 extends over 16 amino acids. The full variable domain, with the rest looked up from reference TRBV19 and TRBJ2-1, is DGGITQSPKYLFRKEGQNVTLSCEQNLNHDAMYWYRQDPGQGLRLIYYSQIVNDFQKGDIAEGYSVSREKKESFPLTVTSAQKNPTAFYLCASSMMPSGLIGEQFFGPGTRLTVL.

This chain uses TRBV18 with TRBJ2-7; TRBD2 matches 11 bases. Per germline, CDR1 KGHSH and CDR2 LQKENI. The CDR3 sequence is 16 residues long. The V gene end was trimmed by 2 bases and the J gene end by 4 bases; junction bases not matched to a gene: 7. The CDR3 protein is CASSPDGLAGVYEQYF. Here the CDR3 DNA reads TGTGCCAGCTCACCAGACGGACTAGCGGGTGTTTACGAGCAGTACTTC. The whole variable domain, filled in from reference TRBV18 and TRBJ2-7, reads NAGVMQNPRHLVRRRGQEARLRCSPMKGHSHVYWYRQLPEEGLKFMVYLQKENIIDESGMPKERFSAEFPKEGPSILRIQQVVRGDSAAYFCASSPDGLAGVYEQYFGPGTRLTVT.

The CDR3 DNA follows: TGTGCCAGCACGAGACAGGGAGTCTACGAGCAGTACTTC. Its protein product is CASTRQGVYEQYF. V usage is TRBV11-1 and J usage is TRBJ2-7, with 7 bases that match TRBD1. CDR3 size: 13 residues. With 7 bases clipped from V and 3 bases from J, the junction kept 6 bases outside the gene matches. In germline, CDR1 is SGHAT, CDR2 FQDESV (reference sequence).

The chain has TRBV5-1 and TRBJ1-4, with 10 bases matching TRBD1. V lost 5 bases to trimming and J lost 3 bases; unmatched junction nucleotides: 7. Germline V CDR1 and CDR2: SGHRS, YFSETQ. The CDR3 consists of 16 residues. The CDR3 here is CASRSDRGLSNEKLFF. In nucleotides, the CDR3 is TGCGCCAGCAGGAGCGACAGGGGGCTTTCTAATGAAAAACTGTTTTTT.

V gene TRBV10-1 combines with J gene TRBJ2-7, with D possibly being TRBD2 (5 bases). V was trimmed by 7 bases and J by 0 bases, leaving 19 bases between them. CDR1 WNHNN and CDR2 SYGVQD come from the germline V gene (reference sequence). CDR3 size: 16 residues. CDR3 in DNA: TGCGCCAGCATCCCCAAGGTAGCGTGGAGCTCCTACGAGCAGTACTTC. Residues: CASIPKVAWSSYEQYF.

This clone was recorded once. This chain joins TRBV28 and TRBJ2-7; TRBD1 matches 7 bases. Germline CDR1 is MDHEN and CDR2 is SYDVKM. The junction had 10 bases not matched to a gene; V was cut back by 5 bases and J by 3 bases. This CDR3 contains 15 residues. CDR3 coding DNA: TGTGCCAGCAGTCGCCTCGGACAGGAGATCTACGAGCAGTACTTC. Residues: CASSRLGQEIYEQYF.

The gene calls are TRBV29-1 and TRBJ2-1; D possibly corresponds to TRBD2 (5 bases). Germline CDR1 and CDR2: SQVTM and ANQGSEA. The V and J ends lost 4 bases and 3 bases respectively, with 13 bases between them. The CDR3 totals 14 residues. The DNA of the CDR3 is TGCAGCGTTGTGAGGCGGGTGCTCTACAATGAGCAGTTCTTC. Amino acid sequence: CSVVRRVLYNEQFF.

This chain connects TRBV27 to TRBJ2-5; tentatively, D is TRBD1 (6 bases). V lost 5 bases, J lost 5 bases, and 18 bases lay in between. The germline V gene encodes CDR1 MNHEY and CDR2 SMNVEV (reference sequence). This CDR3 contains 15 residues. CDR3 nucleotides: TGTGCCAGCAGTCCAACAGGGAGACCCCTGGAGACCCAGTACTTC. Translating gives CASSPTGRPLETQYF.